These 15 T cell receptor beta chains were sequenced from one sample in a study of radiotherapy plus CTLA-4 blockade in lung cancer. The data were produced by immunoSEQ multiplex PCR, yet TCRdb's version contains in-frame clones alone and is incomplete. This table holds about 80,000 clones, about 79% found once. This sample comprised peripheral blood, obtained from a patient treated with radiotherapy plus ipilimumab. The receptors come from a human donor with non-small cell lung cancer whose response to radiotherapy plus ipilimumab could not be evaluated. Some clones in this sample may be carry-over from other donors' samples.

The sample holds many counts of this clone. V and J are TRBV6-5 and TRBJ1-4, with D unresolved. CDR3 size: 15 residues. V was shortened by 5 bases and J by 10 bases, with 20 bases between the two germline ends. Germline V gene sequence: CDR1 MNHEY, CDR2 SVGAGI. DNA for the CDR3: TGTGCCAGCAGTCCCTCGATGACGGGAGAGGGAAAACTGTTTTTT. Protein: CASSPSMTGEGKLFF.

This clone turned up a few times. The V call is TRBV6-1, the J call TRBJ1-2, with D possibly matching TRBD1 (5 bases). V was pared by 0 bases and J by 3 bases, with 11 bases between. Germline V gene sequence: CDR1 MNHNS, CDR2 SASEGT. The CDR3 runs to 15 residues. CDR3 sequence reads: CASSEARGGYYGYTF. The CDR3 coding sequence is TGTGCCAGCAGTGAAGCCCGCGGGGGGTACTATGGCTACACCTTC.

The CDR3 reads CASSLGQGSYTF. CDR3 DNA: TGTGCCAGCAGCCTTGGACAGGGGAGCTACACCTTC. The rearrangement uses TRBV7-6 and TRBJ1-2; 9 nucleotides match TRBD1. Germline V lookup: CDR1 SGHVS, CDR2 FNYEAQ. With V trimmed by 5 bases and J by 9 bases, 4 bases remained unmatched. This CDR3 is 12 amino acids long.

This clone was seen more than once but under ten times. The chain recombines TRBV2 with TRBJ2-5, with 9 nucleotides matching TRBD1. There are 15 residues in the CDR3. The V and J ends lost 7 bases and 4 bases, in that order; junction bases with no gene match: 10. Germline CDR1 and CDR2: SNHLY and FYNNEI. The CDR3 region has the DNA TGTGCCAGCAATCCTCCGGGACAGGGTATAGAGACCCAGTACTTC. It is translated as CASNPPGQGIETQYF.

In this sample, this clone turned up once. The CDR3 loop reads CASSRGSGAFTDTQYF. CDR3 bases: TGTGCCAGTAGTAGGGGTAGCGGGGCCTTCACAGATACGCAGTATTTT. This chain joins TRBV19 and TRBJ2-3, with 8 bases that match TRBD2. J lost 2 bases, V lost 4 bases, and 8 bases had no gene match. Germline CDR1 LNHDA, CDR2 SQIVND (reference sequence). The CDR3 length is 16 residues.

The rearrangement links TRBV7-8 to TRBJ1-2; no clear D gene. This CDR3 comprises 14 residues. V gave up 5 bases and J gave up 6 bases, with 16 bases separating them. Germline CDR1 and CDR2: SGHVS and FQNEAQ. The CDR3, as DNA: TGTGCCAGCAGCCTTTCCCGGGTTGCGGATGGCTACACCTTC. Protein: CASSLSRVADGYTF. Complete variable domain (other parts from reference TRBV7-8 and TRBJ1-2): GAGVSQSPRYKVAKRGQDVALRCDPISGHVSLFWYQQALGQGPEFLTYFQNEAQLDKSGLPSDRFFAERPEGSVSTLKIQRTQQEDSAVYLCASSLSRVADGYTFGSGTRLTVV.

The rearrangement uses TRBV6-6 and TRBJ2-5; 8 nucleotides align to TRBD1. This CDR3 has 15 residues. Germline CDR1 MNHNY, CDR2 SVGAGI (reference sequence). The V gene end was trimmed by 6 bases and the J gene end by 5 bases; junction bases not matched to a gene: 11. The CDR3 loop is CASRGRTGNYETQYF. As DNA, the CDR3 is TGTGCCAGCAGGGGTCGGACAGGGAACTACGAGACCCAGTACTTC.

This sequence joins TRBV6-6 and TRBJ2-6; TRBD1 aligns across 8 bases. Germline CDR1 MNHNY, CDR2 SVGAGI (reference sequence). The CDR3 has 16 residues. V was clipped by 4 bases and J by 12 bases; unmatched bases: 14. Here the CDR3 DNA reads TGTGCCAGCAGTTTAATAAAACAGGGGGGTCTAAGCGTCCTGACTTTC. It is translated as CASSLIKQGGLSVLTF.

This chain uses TRBV6-1 with TRBJ2-7; maybe TRBD1 (6 bases). This CDR3 contains 14 residues. Trimming took off 2 bases at V and 5 bases at J, with 13 bases between the two ends. Per germline, CDR1 MNHNS and CDR2 SASEGT. The CDR3 is CASSEQGTADEQYF. The CDR3 coding sequence is TGTGCCAGCAGTGAACAGGGGACCGCCGACGAGCAGTACTTC.

V is TRBV7-8 and J is TRBJ2-1, with 15 bases lining up with TRBD2. The V gene end was trimmed by 5 bases and the J gene end by 4 bases; junction bases not matched to a gene: 6. Germline V gives CDR1 SGHVS, CDR2 FQNEAQ. This CDR3 has 17 amino acids. The CDR3 loop reads CASSPGTSGGKYNEQFF. For the CDR3, the DNA is TGTGCCAGCAGCCCGGGGACTAGCGGGGGGAAATACAATGAGCAGTTCTTC.

This sequence joins TRBV19 and TRBJ1-5, with D perhaps TRBD1 (5 bases). V was clipped by 7 bases and J by 4 bases, with 14 bases between them. This CDR3 contains 14 residues. From germline, CDR1 is LNHDA and CDR2 SQIVND (reference sequence). CDR3: CASTRRDLNQPQHF. For the CDR3, the DNA is TGTGCCAGTACACGCCGGGACTTGAATCAGCCCCAGCATTTT.

The rearrangement uses TRBV7-2 and TRBJ2-5; the match to TRBD2 covers 9 bases. The CDR3 consists of 15 residues. Looked up from germline, CDR1 is SGHTA and CDR2 is FQGNSA. V lost 2 bases and J lost 2; bases outside the gene matches: 3. The CDR3 DNA follows: TGTGCCAGCAGCTTATGGGCGGGGGGGCAAGAGACCCAGTACTTC. Amino acids: CASSLWAGGQETQYF.

This chain links TRBV6-6 with TRBJ2-2, with unresolved D. The CDR3 covers 14 residues. V was pared by 2 bases and J by 0 bases, with 4 bases between. Germline CDR1 and CDR2: MNHNY and SVGAGI (reference sequence). CDR3 sequence reads: CASSYLPNTGELFF. The DNA for the CDR3 is TGTGCCAGCAGTTACCTCCCGAACACCGGGGAGCTGTTTTTT.

CDR3 loop: CASSIRQGYEQYF. The CDR3 DNA follows: TGTGCCAGTAGTATCCGACAGGGCTACGAGCAGTACTTC. The rearrangement links TRBV19 to TRBJ2-7, with 7 bases identical to TRBD1. Germline assignment: CDR1 LNHDA and CDR2 SQIVND (reference sequence). The CDR3 extends over 13 amino acids. The ends lost 3 bases at V and 3 bases at J; junction bases unmatched: 2.

J is TRBJ2-1 and V is TRBV19; 8 nucleotides match TRBD2. In germline, CDR1 is LNHDA, CDR2 SQIVND (reference sequence). The CDR3 extends over 15 amino acids. Trimming cost V 6 bases and J 8 bases; bases outside gene matches: 12. The CDR3 reads CASRDPGGASDEQFF. CDR3 DNA: TGTGCCAGTAGGGACCCCGGGGGGGCCTCAGATGAGCAGTTCTTC.